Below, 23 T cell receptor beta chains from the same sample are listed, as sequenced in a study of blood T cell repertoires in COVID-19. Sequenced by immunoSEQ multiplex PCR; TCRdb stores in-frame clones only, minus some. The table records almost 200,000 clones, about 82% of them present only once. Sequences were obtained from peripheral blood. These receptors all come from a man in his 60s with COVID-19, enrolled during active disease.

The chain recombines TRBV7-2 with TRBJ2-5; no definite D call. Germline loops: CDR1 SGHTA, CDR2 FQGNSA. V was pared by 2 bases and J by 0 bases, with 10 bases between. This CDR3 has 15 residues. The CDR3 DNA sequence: TGTGCCAGCAGCTTATTTTACACAAACCAAGAGACCCAGTACTTC. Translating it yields CASSLFYTNQETQYF.

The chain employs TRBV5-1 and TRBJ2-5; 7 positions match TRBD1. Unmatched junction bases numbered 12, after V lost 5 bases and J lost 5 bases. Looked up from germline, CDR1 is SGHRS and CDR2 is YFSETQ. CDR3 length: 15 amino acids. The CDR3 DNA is TGCGCCAGCAGGTTCGGGACAGCAAAAGAGGAGACCCAGTACTTC. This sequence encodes CASRFGTAKEETQYF.

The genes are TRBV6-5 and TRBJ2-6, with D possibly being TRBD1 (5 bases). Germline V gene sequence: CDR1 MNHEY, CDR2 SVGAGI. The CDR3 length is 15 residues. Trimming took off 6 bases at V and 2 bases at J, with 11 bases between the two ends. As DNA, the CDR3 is TGTGCCAGCAGAGGGGTTTGGACTGGGGCCAACGTCCTGACTTTC. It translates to CASRGVWTGANVLTF.

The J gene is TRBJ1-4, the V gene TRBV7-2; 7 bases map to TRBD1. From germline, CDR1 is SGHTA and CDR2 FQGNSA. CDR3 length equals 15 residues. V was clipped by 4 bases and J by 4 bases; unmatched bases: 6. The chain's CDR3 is CASSSQTGFNEKLFF. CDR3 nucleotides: TGTGCCAGCAGCTCCCAGACAGGGTTTAATGAAAAACTGTTTTTT.

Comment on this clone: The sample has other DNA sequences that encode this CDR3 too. The DNA of the CDR3 is TGTGCCAGCAGCTGGAGCGGGAACTCCTATTACGAGCAGTACTTC. Protein sequence: CASSWSGNSYYEQYF. V gene TRBV7-8 combines with J gene TRBJ2-7; 7 positions agree with TRBD2. This CDR3 contains 15 residues. V was clipped by 4 bases and J by 4 bases; unmatched bases: 10. Per germline, CDR1 SGHVS and CDR2 FQNEAQ.

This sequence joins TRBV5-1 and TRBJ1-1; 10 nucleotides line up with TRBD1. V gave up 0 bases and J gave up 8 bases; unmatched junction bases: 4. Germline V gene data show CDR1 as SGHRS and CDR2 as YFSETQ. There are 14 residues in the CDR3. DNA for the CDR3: TGCGCCAGCAGCTTGGGTGGGGACAGGGGCGAAGCTTTCTTT. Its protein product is CASSLGGDRGEAFF.

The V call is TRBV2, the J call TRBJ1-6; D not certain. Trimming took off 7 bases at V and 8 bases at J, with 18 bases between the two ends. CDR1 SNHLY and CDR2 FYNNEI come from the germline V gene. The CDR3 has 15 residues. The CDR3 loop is CASIPLGGRDSPLHF. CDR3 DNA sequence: TGTGCCAGCATCCCACTGGGAGGGAGGGATTCACCCCTCCACTTT.

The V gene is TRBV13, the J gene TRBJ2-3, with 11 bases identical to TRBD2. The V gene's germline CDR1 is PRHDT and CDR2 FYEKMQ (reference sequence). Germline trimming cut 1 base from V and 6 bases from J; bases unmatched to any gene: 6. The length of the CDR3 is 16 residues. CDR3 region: CASSLDRRLAGDTQYF. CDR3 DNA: TGTGCCAGCAGCTTAGACAGGCGACTAGCGGGGGATACGCAGTATTTT.

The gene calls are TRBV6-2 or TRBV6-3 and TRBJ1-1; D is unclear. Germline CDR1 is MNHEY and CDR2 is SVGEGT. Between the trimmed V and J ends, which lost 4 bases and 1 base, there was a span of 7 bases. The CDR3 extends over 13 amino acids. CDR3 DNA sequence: TGTGCCAGCAGTTCGCGCGAGAACACTGAAGCTTTCTTT. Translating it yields CASSSRENTEAFF.

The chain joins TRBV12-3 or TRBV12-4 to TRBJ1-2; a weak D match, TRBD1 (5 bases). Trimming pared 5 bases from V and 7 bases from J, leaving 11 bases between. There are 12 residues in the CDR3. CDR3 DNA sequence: TGTGCCAGCAGTCAGGGAATATTTGGCTACACCTTC. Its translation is CASSQGIFGYTF.

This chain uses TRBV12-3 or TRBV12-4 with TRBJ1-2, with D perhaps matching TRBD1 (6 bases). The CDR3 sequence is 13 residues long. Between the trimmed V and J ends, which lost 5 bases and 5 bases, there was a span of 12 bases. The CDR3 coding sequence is TGTGCCAGCAGTCCCCGAAGGGGGTATGGCTACACCTTC. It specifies CASSPRRGYGYTF.

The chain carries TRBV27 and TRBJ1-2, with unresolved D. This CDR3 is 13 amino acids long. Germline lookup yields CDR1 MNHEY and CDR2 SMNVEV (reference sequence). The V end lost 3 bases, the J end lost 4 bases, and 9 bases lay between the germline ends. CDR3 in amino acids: CASSLAGTYGYTF. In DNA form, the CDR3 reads TGTGCCAGCAGTTTGGCAGGAACCTATGGCTACACCTTC.

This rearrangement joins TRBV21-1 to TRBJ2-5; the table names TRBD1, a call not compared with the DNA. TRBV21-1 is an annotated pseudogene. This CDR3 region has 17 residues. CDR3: CASSLRPGQDLQETQYF. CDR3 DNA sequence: TGTGCCAGCAGCTTGCGGCCGGGACAGGACCTTCAAGAGACCCAGTACTTC.

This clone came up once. CDR3 in amino acids: CASSETGHTYEQYF. Here the CDR3 DNA reads TGCGCCAGCAGTGAGACCGGACACACCTACGAGCAGTACTTC. The V call is TRBV10-2, the J call TRBJ2-7; D is perhaps TRBD1 (5 bases). V shed 2 bases and J shed 2 bases, with 10 bases lying between them. The CDR3 extends over 14 amino acids. Looked up from germline, CDR1 is WSHSY and CDR2 is SAAADI.

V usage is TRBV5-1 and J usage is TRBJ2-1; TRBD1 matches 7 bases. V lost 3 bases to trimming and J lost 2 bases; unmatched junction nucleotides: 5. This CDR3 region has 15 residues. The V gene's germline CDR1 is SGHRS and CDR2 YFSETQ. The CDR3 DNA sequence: TGCGCCAGCAGCTCTACAGGGGAAACCTACAATGAGCAGTTCTTC. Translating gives CASSSTGETYNEQFF. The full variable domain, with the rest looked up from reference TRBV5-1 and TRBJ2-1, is KAGVTQTPRYLIKTRGQQVTLSCSPISGHRSVSWYQQTPGQGLQFLFEYFSETQRNKGNFPGRFSGRQFSNSRSEMNVSTLELGDSALYLCASSSTGETYNEQFFGPGTRLTVL.

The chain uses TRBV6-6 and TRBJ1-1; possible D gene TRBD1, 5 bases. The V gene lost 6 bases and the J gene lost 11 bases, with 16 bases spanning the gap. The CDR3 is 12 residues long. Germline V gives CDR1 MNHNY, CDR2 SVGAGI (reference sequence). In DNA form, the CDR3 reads TGTGCCAGCAGGGGGCCCGAAGATCACGCTTTCTTT. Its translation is CASRGPEDHAFF.

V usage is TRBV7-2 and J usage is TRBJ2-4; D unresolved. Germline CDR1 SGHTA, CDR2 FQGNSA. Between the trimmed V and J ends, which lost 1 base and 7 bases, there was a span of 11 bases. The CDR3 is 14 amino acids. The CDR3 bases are TGTGCCAGCAGCTTAGTTAGCACTCCTAACATTCAGTACTTC. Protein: CASSLVSTPNIQYF.

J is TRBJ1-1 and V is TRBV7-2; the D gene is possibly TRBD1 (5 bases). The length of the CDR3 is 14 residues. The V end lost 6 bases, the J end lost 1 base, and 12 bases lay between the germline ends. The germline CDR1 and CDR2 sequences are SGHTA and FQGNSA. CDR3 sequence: CASRGSTANTEAFF. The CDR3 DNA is TGTGCCAGCAGGGGGTCGACAGCGAACACTGAAGCTTTCTTT. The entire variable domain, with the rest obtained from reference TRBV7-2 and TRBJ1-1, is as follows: GAGVSQSPSNKVTEKGKDVELRCDPISGHTALYWYRQSLGQGLEFLIYFQGNSAPDKSGLPSDRFSAERTGGSVSTLTIQRTQQEDSAVYLCASRGSTANTEAFFGQGTRLTVV.

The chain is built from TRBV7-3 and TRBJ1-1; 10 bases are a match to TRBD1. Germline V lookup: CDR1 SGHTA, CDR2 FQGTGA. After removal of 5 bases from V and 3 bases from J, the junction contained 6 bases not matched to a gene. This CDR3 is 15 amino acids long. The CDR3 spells CASSTGQGSYTEAFF. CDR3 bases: TGTGCCAGCAGCACGGGACAGGGGTCGTACACTGAAGCTTTCTTT.

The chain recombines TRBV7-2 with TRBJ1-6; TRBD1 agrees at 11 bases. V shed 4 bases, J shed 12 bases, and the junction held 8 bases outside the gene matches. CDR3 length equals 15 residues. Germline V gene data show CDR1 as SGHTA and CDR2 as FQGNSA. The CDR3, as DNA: TGTGCCAGCAGCTCCGGGACAGGGGGAAGAGGACCCCTCCACTTT. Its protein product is CASSSGTGGRGPLHF.

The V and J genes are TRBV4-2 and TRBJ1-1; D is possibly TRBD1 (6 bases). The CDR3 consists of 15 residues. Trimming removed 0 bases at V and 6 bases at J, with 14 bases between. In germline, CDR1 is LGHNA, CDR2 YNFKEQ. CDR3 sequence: CASSQENRVSAEAFF. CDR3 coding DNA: TGTGCCAGCAGCCAAGAAAACAGGGTGAGCGCTGAAGCTTTCTTT.

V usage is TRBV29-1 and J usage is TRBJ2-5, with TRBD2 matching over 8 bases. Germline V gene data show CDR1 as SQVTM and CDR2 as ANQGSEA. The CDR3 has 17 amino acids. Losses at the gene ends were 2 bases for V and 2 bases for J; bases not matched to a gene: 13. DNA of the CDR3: TGCAGCGTTGAAAATCTCGAGCGGGAGTATAAGCAAGAGACCCAGTACTTC. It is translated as CSVENLEREYKQETQYF.

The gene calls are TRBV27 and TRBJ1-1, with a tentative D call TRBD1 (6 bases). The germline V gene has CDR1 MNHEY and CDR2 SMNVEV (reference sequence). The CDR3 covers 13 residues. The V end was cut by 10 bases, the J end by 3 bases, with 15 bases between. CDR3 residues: CATGRWGHTEAFF. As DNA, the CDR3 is TGTGCCACCGGCCGGTGGGGGCACACTGAAGCTTTCTTT.